Listed below are T cell receptor beta chains from one sample, sequenced in a study of identical twins. TCRdb itself ran the 5' RACE reads through MiXCR, one entry per CDR3 protein. The table has 270,000 or so distinct CDR3 sequences, roughly 8.7% seen once. These data were likewise used in another study, on yellow fever vaccine responses in identical twins.

Sample: CD8+ T cells sorted from blood. These receptor sequences come from a woman aged 18-29 years in good health. CDR3s include the opening cysteine and the closing phenylalanine or tryptophan. The order of the fields is D gene, V gene, J gene, clone size, CDR3 DNA, CDR3 protein. The D gene is left open where the match is weak. For some rows the clone size is stated as once, few or many, or as a class when expanded; others skip it.

>.|TRBV6-2/TRBV6-3|TRBJ2-3|.
TGTGCCAGCAGTTATTGGGGAGAGGCGACAGATACGCAGTATTTT
CASSYWGEATDTQYF
>TRBD2|TRBV6-2/TRBV6-3|TRBJ2-1|few
TGTGCCAGCAGTTACTCTGCGGGGGATGTCTCCTACAATGAGCAGTTCTTC
CASSYSAGDVSYNEQFF
>TRBD2|TRBV4-3|TRBJ2-7|many
TGCGCCAGCAGCCCCGGGACTAGCGGGAGTAGCGAGCAGTACTTC
CASSPGTSGSSEQYF
>.|TRBV15|TRBJ2-7|.
TGTGCCACCAGCAATCCTCAGGGGAGGGGGTACGAGCAGTACTTC
CATSNPQGRGYEQYF
>.|TRBV7-8|TRBJ2-3|many
TGTGCCAGCAGCTTAGAGGGGGGTTCGGTTTTTCGCACAGATACGCAGTATTTT
CASSLEGGSVFRTDTQYF
>.|TRBV2|TRBJ2-1|.
TGTGCCAGCATTGGGGGGCGTGAGAATGAGCAGTTCTTC
CASIGGRENEQFF
>TRBD2|TRBV7-9|TRBJ2-5|few
TGTGCCAGCAGCTTCCCGGGACTAGCGCCAGAGACCCAGTACTTC
CASSFPGLAPETQYF
>.|TRBV4-1|TRBJ1-5|.
TGCGCCAGCAGCCAAGGTGACAGACCCAATCAGCCCCAGCATTTT
CASSQGDRPNQPQHF
>.|TRBV6-1|TRBJ2-2|few
TGTGCCAGCAGGCCTACCAGAAACGGGGAGCTGTTTTTT
CASRPTRNGELFF
>.|TRBV20-1|TRBJ1-2|many
TGCAGTGCTAGAGCCGGCAGGATTAACTATGGCTACACCTTC
CSARAGRINYGYTF
>.|TRBV4-3|TRBJ2-3|many
TGCGCCAGCAAGGAAAGACAGTCTAGCACAGATACGCAGTATTTT
CASKERQSSTDTQYF
>.|TRBV5-5|TRBJ2-3|.
TGTGCCAGCAGCTCCGAAACAAGCACAGATACGCAGTATTTT
CASSSETSTDTQYF
>.|TRBV20-1|TRBJ2-7|few
TGCAGTGCTAGGGACCCCGATTATTCCTACGAGCAGTACTTC
CSARDPDYSYEQYF
>.|TRBV7-9|TRBJ2-1|few
TGTGCCAGCGGCCCCTCCTCAGGCTACAATGAGCAGTTCTTC
CASGPSSGYNEQFF
>.|TRBV6-4|TRBJ2-6|many
TGTGCCAGCAGTGAATCTGGGGCCAACGTCCTGACTTTC
CASSESGANVLTF
>TRBD2|TRBV3-1|TRBJ2-1|.
TGTGCCAGCAGCCAAGAAGCGACTAGCGTACTCATCAATGAGCAGTTCTTC
CASSQEATSVLINEQFF
>.|TRBV6-5|TRBJ2-3|few
TGTGCCAGCAGTTACAGTGGCCCGGGTGGGCAGTATTTT
CASSYSGPGGQYF
>.|TRBV28|TRBJ2-1|many
TGTGCCAGCAGTCCCCCCCAGGGGAGTTACAATGAGCAGTTCTTC
CASSPPQGSYNEQFF
>TRBD2|TRBV3-1|TRBJ2-7|few
TGTGCCAGCAGCCAGTGGGAGGGATACGAGCAGTACTTC
CASSQWEGYEQYF
>.|TRBV20-1|TRBJ2-7|few
TGCAGTGCTCAGGACATTAGCTACGAGCAGTACTTC
CSAQDISYEQYF
>TRBD1|TRBV14|TRBJ1-2|many
TGTGCCAGCAGCCCCGGACAGGTCTATGGCTACACCTTC
CASSPGQVYGYTF
>.|TRBV29-1|TRBJ2-7|few
TGCAGCGTTGAACTAGGGGGAGATGAGCAGTACTTC
CSVELGGDEQYF
>TRBD2|TRBV28|TRBJ2-7|few
TGTGCCAGCAGTGCCCAGACTAGCGGGAGGGCCAGGTTTCCGTACGAGCAGTACTTC
CASSAQTSGRARFPYEQYF
>.|TRBV7-9|TRBJ2-7|.
TGTGCCAGCAGCCGGGCGGAAAGGTACGAGCAGTACTTC
CASSRAERYEQYF
>.|TRBV24-1|TRBJ2-3|many
TGTGCCACCAGCGCCGACACCTTTACAGATACGCAGTATTTT
CATSADTFTDTQYF
>TRBD2|TRBV4-2|TRBJ2-7|few
TGTGCCAGCAGCCCCGAGGACGGGGGGAACACCTACGAGCAGTACTTC
CASSPEDGGNTYEQYF
>.|TRBV27|TRBJ1-4|many
TGTGCCAGCAGTTTAATCCTGGGGGATGAAAAACTGTTTTTT
CASSLILGDEKLFF
>TRBD1|TRBV4-1|TRBJ1-2|many
TGCGCCAGCAGCCAAGAGACAGGGTATGGCTACACCTTC
CASSQETGYGYTF
>TRBD1|TRBV15|TRBJ2-3|.
TGTGCCACCAGCATCCGGACAGGGGGTCTCACAGATACGCAGTATTTT
CATSIRTGGLTDTQYF
>.|TRBV4-3|TRBJ2-3|many
TGCGCCAGCAGCCAAGATGGTTTAGCGTCCCCCACAGATACGCAGTATTTT
CASSQDGLASPTDTQYF
>.|TRBV20-1|TRBJ2-5|.
TGCAGTGCTCACCCTCGGGGGCGGGGCACCCAAGAGACCCAGTACTTC
CSAHPRGRGTQETQYF
>.|TRBV7-9|TRBJ2-5|few
TGTGCCAGCAGCTTCACCCGGGACCCCCTTGGGACCCAGTACTTC
CASSFTRDPLGTQYF
>TRBD1|TRBV27|TRBJ2-1|many
TGTGCCAGCGGGACAGGGGGGTACAATGAGCAGTTCTTC
CASGTGGYNEQFF
>TRBD1|TRBV24-1|TRBJ2-1|many
TGTGCCACAAAAATCCACCTTTGCGGGACAGGGCCCTGTCAGACCTACAATGAGCAGTTCTTC
CATKIHLCGTGPCQTYNEQFF
>.|TRBV29-1|TRBJ1-4|.
TGCAGCGGCTGGTCCCAATTGGTGGGAAAACTGTTTTTT
CSGWSQLVGKLFF